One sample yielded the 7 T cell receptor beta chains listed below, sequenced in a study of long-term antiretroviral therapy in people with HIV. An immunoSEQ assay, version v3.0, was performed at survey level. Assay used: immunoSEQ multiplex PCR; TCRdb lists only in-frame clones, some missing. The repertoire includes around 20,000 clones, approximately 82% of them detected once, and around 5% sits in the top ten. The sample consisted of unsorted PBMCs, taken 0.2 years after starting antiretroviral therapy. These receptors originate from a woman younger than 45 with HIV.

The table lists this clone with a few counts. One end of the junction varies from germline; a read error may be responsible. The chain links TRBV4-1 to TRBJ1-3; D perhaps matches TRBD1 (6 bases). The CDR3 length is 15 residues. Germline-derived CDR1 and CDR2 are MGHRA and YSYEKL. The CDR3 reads CASSQNLGAGNTIYF. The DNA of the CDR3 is TGCGCCAGCAGCCAAAACCTGGGGGCTGGGAACACCATATATTTT.

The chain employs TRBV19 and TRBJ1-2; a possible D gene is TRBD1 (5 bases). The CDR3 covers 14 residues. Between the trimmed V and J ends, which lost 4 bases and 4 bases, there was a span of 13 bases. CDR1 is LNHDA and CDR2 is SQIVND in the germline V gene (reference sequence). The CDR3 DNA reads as TGTGCCAGTAGTAGGGGACGCGGTATCTATGGCTACACCTTC. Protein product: CASSRGRGIYGYTF. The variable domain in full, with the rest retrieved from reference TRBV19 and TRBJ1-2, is DGGITQSPKYLFRKEGQNVTLSCEQNLNHDAMYWYRQDPGQGLRLIYYSQIVNDFQKGDIAEGYSVSREKKESFPLTVTSAQKNPTAFYLCASSRGRGIYGYTFGSGTRLTVV.

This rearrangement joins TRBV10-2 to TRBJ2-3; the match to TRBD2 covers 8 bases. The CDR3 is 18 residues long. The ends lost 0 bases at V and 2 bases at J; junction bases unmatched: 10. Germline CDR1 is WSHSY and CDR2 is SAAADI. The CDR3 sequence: CASSESGRGARNTDTQYF. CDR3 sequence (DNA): TGCGCCAGCAGTGAGTCGGGGCGGGGGGCCCGTAACACAGATACGCAGTATTTT.

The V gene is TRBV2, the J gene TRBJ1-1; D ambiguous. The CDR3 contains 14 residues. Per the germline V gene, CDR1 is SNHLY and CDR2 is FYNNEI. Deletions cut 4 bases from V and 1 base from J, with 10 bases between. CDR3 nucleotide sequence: TGTGCCAGCAGTGTGATCGAGCGGAACACTGAAGCTTTCTTT. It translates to CASSVIERNTEAFF.

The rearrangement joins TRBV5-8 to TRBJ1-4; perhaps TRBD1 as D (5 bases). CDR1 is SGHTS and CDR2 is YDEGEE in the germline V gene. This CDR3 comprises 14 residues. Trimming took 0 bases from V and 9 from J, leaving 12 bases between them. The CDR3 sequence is CASSLDRRAQKLFF. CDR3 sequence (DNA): TGTGCCAGCAGCTTGGACAGGAGAGCTCAAAAACTGTTTTTT.

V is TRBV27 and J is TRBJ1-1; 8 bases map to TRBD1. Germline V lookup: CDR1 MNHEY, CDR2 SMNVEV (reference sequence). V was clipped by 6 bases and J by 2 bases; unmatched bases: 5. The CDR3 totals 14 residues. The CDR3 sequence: CASSGQGTNTEAFF. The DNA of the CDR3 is TGTGCCAGCAGCGGACAGGGTACCAACACTGAAGCTTTCTTT.

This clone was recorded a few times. In DNA form, the CDR3 reads TGTGCCAGCAGTGTCGGCTCCTATAATTCACCCCTCCACTTT. This sequence encodes CASSVGSYNSPLHF. J is TRBJ1-6 and V is TRBV2; D gene uncertain. The germline V and J ends were trimmed by 4 bases and 0 bases, with 4 bases remaining between them. Per germline, CDR1 SNHLY and CDR2 FYNNEI. CDR3 size: 14 residues.